This T cell receptor (beta chain) was recovered during a study of OX40 agonist ivuxolimab in advanced cancers. Unmatched junction bases numbered 8, after V lost 4 bases and J lost 4 bases. In germline, CDR1 is LNHDA, CDR2 SQIVND (reference sequence). The CDR3 runs 15 residues. Here immunoSEQ multiplex PCR was the method, and the copy in TCRdb shows in-frame clones only, minus some. The repertoire holds roughly 75,000 clones, roughly 86% seen once, with approximately 6.5% in the top ten. This receptor was obtained from an adult with an advanced solid tumor such as melanoma, head and neck, liver or kidney cancer. The V gene is TRBV19, the J gene TRBJ1-1; 8 bases fit TRBD1. Specimen: CD4+ or CD8+ T cells sorted from blood, collected in a trial of the OX40 agonist ivuxolimab. CDR3: CASSKTGVRGTEAFF. The DNA for the CDR3 is TGTGCCAGTAGTAAGACAGGGGTGCGTGGCACTGAAGCTTTCTTT.